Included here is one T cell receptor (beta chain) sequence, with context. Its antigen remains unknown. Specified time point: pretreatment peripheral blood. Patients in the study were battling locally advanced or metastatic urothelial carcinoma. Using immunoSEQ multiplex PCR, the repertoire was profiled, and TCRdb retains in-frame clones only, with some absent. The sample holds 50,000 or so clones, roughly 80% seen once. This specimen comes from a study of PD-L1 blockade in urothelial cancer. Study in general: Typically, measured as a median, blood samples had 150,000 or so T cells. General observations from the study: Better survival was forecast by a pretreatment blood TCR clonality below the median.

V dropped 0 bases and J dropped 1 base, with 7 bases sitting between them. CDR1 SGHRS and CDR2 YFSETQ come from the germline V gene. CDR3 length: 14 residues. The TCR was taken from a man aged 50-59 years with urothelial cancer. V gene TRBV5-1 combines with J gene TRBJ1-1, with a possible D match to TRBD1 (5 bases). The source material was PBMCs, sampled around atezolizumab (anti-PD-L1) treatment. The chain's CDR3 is CASSLADRNTEAFF. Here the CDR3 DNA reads TGCGCCAGCAGCTTGGCCGACAGGAACACTGAAGCTTTCTTT.